The rows below give T cell receptor beta chains drawn from one sample of a study of T cell repertoires in cytomegalovirus infection. These receptors lack a known antigen. TCRdb re-derived calls from the reads in MiXCR, one entry per CDR3 protein. The data show hundreds of thousands of distinct CDR3 sequences, 25% to 30% seen once. The sample in question was cultured PBMCs, obtained from culture after CMV antigen stimulation. The receptors were sampled from a human donor in good health (CMV status not recorded). Some clones in this sample may be carry-over from other donors' samples. Each CDR3 is given with its conserved first and last residue. A D gene is named only where the DNA matches it firmly. Only part of the rows carry a size: once, few, many, or a class if the clone is expanded.

j_gene,v_gene,abundance,d_gene,CDR3aa,CDR3nt
TRBJ2-1,TRBV9,-,-,CARIRGQIEQFF,TGTGCCAGGATTCGGGGGCAGATTGAGCAGTTCTTC
TRBJ2-7,TRBV7-6,few,TRBD1,CASSGGTGGNEQYF,TGTGCCAGCAGCGGAGGGACAGGGGGCAACGAGCAGTACTTC
TRBJ2-5,TRBV11-3,few,TRBD1,CASSSGTGVVETQYF,TGTGCCAGCAGCTCCGGGACAGGGGTCGTGGAGACCCAGTACTTC
TRBJ1-1,TRBV11-2,once,TRBD1,CASSWVPGQGGSPEAFF,TGTGCCAGCAGCTGGGTCCCGGGACAGGGAGGGAGCCCTGAAGCTTTCTTT
TRBJ1-1,TRBV12-3/TRBV12-4,many,-,CASTLGGLGTEAFF,TGTGCCAGCACCCTGGGGGGACTGGGGACTGAAGCTTTCTTT
TRBJ2-3,TRBV7-9,-,TRBD2,CASSITGLAGADTQYF,TGTGCCAGCAGCATAACGGGACTAGCGGGAGCAGATACGCAGTATTTT
TRBJ1-1,TRBV11-1,-,-,CASSFYENTEAFF,TGTGCCAGCAGCTTTTATGAGAACACTGAAGCTTTCTTT
TRBJ2-2,TRBV30,once,-,CAWRPGPNTGELFF,TGTGCCTGGAGGCCGGGCCCAAACACCGGGGAGCTGTTTTTT
TRBJ1-1,TRBV19,-,-,CASSIVVLPGFAEAFF,TGTGCCAGTAGTATAGTGGTCCTTCCAGGTTTTGCTGAAGCTTTCTTT
TRBJ1-1,TRBV28,few,-,CASSRGTTEAFF,TGTGCCAGCAGCCGGGGGACCACTGAAGCTTTCTTT
TRBJ2-7,TRBV10-3,-,-,CAISALSDEQYF,TGTGCCATCAGTGCTCTCTCGGACGAGCAGTACTTC
TRBJ2-5,TRBV7-9,many,-,CASSRPDGLYQETQYF,TGTGCCAGCAGCAGGCCCGATGGCCTGTACCAAGAGACCCAGTACTTC
TRBJ1-5,TRBV7-2,few,TRBD1,CASSFMGQEGQPQHF,TGTGCCAGCAGTTTTATGGGACAGGAGGGTCAGCCCCAGCATTTT
TRBJ1-5,TRBV6-1,few,-,CASSGGSPTPQHF,TGTGCCAGCAGCGGCGGGTCCCCGACGCCCCAGCATTTT
TRBJ1-1,TRBV6-6,-,-,CASSYQTNTEAFF,TGTGCCAGCAGTTACCAGACGAACACTGAAGCTTTCTTT
TRBJ2-7,TRBV12-3/TRBV12-4,few,-,CASSRSWEQYF,TGTGCCAGCAGCCGGAGTTGGGAGCAGTACTTC
TRBJ1-6,TRBV11-2,-,-,CASSSHQRLLDSPLHF,TGTGCCAGCAGCTCCCACCAGAGACTCCTTGATTCGCCCCTCCACTTT
TRBJ2-1,TRBV11-3,-,-,CTSSPGPYNEQFF,TGTACCAGCAGCCCGGGACCTTACAATGAGCAGTTCTTC
TRBJ2-7,TRBV10-3,few,-,CATAAPLRSVSYEQYF,TGTGCCACCGCTGCCCCTCTACGATCAGTGTCCTACGAGCAGTACTTC
TRBJ2-7,TRBV6-1,-,-,CASSQQTGGVYEQYF,TGTGCCAGCAGCCAACAGACTGGAGGGGTATACGAGCAGTACTTC
TRBJ1-5,TRBV7-6,few,-,CASSSRDQPQHF,TGTGCCAGCAGCTCCAGGGATCAGCCCCAGCATTTT
TRBJ1-6,TRBV12-3/TRBV12-4,-,TRBD1,CASSPGQYYNSPLHF,TGTGCCAGCAGTCCGGGACAGTACTATAATTCACCCCTCCACTTT
TRBJ2-5,TRBV19,-,TRBD1,CASRSPGQGAQETQYF,TGTGCCAGTAGGTCTCCGGGACAGGGGGCCCAAGAGACCCAGTACTTC
TRBJ1-6,TRBV7-8,-,TRBD1,CASSLARDRGPRGNSPLHF,TGTGCCAGCAGCTTAGCCCGGGACAGGGGTCCCAGGGGAAATTCACCCCTCCACTTT
TRBJ2-5,TRBV20-1,-,-,CSARGADQETQYF,TGCAGTGCTAGGGGGGCAGACCAAGAGACCCAGTACTTC
TRBJ1-2,TRBV29-1,-,-,CSVGQLGDGYTF,TGCAGCGTTGGACAGCTCGGGGATGGCTACACCTTC
TRBJ2-2,TRBV6-1,-,-,CASTLRTTPNTGELFF,TGTGCCAGCACCCTTAGGACAACTCCGAACACCGGGGAGCTGTTTTTT